Following are 32 T cell receptor beta chains from one sample sequenced in a study of response to subunit inactivated influenza vaccine. TCRdb re-analysed the RT-PCR reads in MiXCR, keeping a single row per CDR3 protein. The table records over 650,000 distinct CDR3 sequences, 15% to 20% of them present only once. The specimen was PBMCs from blood, collected less than 6 days after vaccination. The receptors come from a man aged 50 to 60 who received an inactivated influenza vaccine.

This clonotype was counted only a few times. J is TRBJ1-5 and V is TRBV2; no firm D call. From germline, CDR1 is SNHLY and CDR2 FYNNEI. CDR3 length: 12 residues. V was trimmed by 8 bases and J by 2 bases, leaving 7 bases between them. CDR3 nucleotides: TGTGCCAGCGCCGGGGGCAATCAGCCCCAGCATTTT. This codes for CASAGGNQPQHF.

This chain connects TRBV4-2 to TRBJ2-1, with D possibly matching TRBD1 (6 bases). Deletions cut 0 bases from V and 5 bases from J, with 11 bases between. Germline-derived CDR1 and CDR2 are LGHNA and YNFKEQ. This CDR3 spans 15 amino acids. CDR3 sequence reads: CASSQDGTRNNEQFF. DNA for the CDR3: TGTGCCAGCAGCCAAGATGGGACAAGGAACAATGAGCAGTTCTTC.

This clonotype was seen a few times. The chain links TRBV6-5 to TRBJ1-5; D unresolved. The ends were cut back, 2 bases at V and 2 bases at J, with 10 bases in the middle. The CDR3 contains 15 residues. Germline CDR1 reads MNHEY; CDR2 reads SVGAGI. Here the CDR3 reads CASSYGVGGNQPQHF. CDR3 coding DNA: TGTGCCAGCAGTTACGGAGTAGGAGGCAATCAGCCCCAGCATTTT.

V usage is TRBV20-1 and J usage is TRBJ2-3; 12 nucleotides match TRBD2. The CDR3 loop spans 16 amino acids. Germline V lookup: CDR1 DFQATT, CDR2 SNEGSKA (reference sequence). V lost 0 bases and J lost 6; bases outside the gene matches: 7. This CDR3 reads CSARDVTSGGRDTQYF. CDR3 nucleotide sequence: TGCAGTGCTAGAGATGTTACTAGCGGGGGGAGGGATACGCAGTATTTT.

This clonotype was detected a few times. The chain has TRBV11-2 and TRBJ2-7; 8 bases agree with TRBD1. The CDR3 loop spans 15 amino acids. Germline CDR1 SGHAT, CDR2 FQNNGV. The junction had 8 bases not matched to a gene; V was cut back by 4 bases and J by 3 bases. The CDR3 loop reads CASSSTTGVFYEQYF. CDR3 coding DNA: TGTGCCAGCAGCTCGACGACAGGGGTTTTCTACGAGCAGTACTTC.

V gene TRBV30 combines with J gene TRBJ2-2; TRBD1 is a possible D gene (6 bases). This CDR3 is 16 amino acids long. Deletions cut 4 bases from V and 5 bases from J, with 20 bases between. The germline V gene encodes CDR1 GTSNPN and CDR2 SVGIG (reference sequence). For the CDR3, the DNA is TGTGCCTGGAATCGGCGAGGGGGTTGGAGTACCGGGGAGCTGTTTTTT. Amino acids: CAWNRRGGWSTGELFF. Drawing the rest from reference TRBV30 and TRBJ2-2, the complete variable domain is SQTIHQWPATLVQPVGSPLSLECTVEGTSNPNLYWYRQAAGRGLQLLFYSVGIGQISSEVPQNLSASRPQDRQFILSSKKLLLSDSGFYLCAWNRRGGWSTGELFFGEGSRLTVL.

In this sample, this clonotype turned up a few times. The chain has TRBV7-9 and TRBJ1-6; tentative D call: TRBD1 (6 bases). This CDR3 has 16 residues. Germline CDR1 and CDR2: SEHNR and FQNEAQ (reference sequence). The ends were cut back, 1 base at V and 7 bases at J, with 14 bases in the middle. Here the CDR3 reads CASSLGGGAVNSPLHF. The CDR3 region has the DNA TGTGCCAGCAGCTTAGGGGGGGGCGCGGTGAATTCACCCCTCCACTTT.

The chain is built from TRBV7-9 and TRBJ2-7; 7 nucleotides line up with TRBD1. Per the germline V gene, CDR1 is SEHNR and CDR2 is FQNEAQ (reference sequence). V was pared by 5 bases and J by 2 bases, with 9 bases of the junction left unmatched. The CDR3 loop spans 15 amino acids. CDR3 sequence: CASSQDREPPYEQYF. DNA for the CDR3: TGTGCCAGCAGCCAAGACAGGGAGCCCCCCTACGAGCAGTACTTC. The entire variable domain, with the rest obtained from reference TRBV7-9 and TRBJ2-7, is as follows: DTGVSQNPRHKITKRGQNVTFRCDPISEHNRLYWYRQTLGQGPEFLTYFQNEAQLEKSRLLSDRFSAERPKGSFSTLEIQRTEQGDSAMYLCASSQDREPPYEQYFGPGTRLTVT.

The chain employs TRBV5-6 and TRBJ2-4, with unresolved D. The CDR3 totals 15 residues. Per the germline V gene, CDR1 is SGHDT and CDR2 is YYEEEE. V was pared by 0 bases and J by 3 bases, with 10 bases between. This chain's CDR3 is CASSLGQIDKNIQYF. DNA for the CDR3: TGTGCCAGCAGCTTGGGGCAGATCGACAAAAACATTCAGTACTTC.

This clonotype was picked up many times. The V call is TRBV12-3 or TRBV12-4, the J call TRBJ1-1, with 7 bases identical to TRBD1. The CDR3 has 14 residues. The V segment lost 6 bases and the J segment 4 bases; nucleotides outside the gene matches: 8. The CDR3 reads CASSHRGSGTEAFF. As DNA, the CDR3 is TGTGCCAGCAGCCACAGGGGATCCGGCACTGAAGCTTTCTTT.

This chain uses TRBV6-1 with TRBJ1-1; 7 bases fit TRBD1. V was clipped by 6 bases and J by 1 base; unmatched bases: 14. The V gene's germline CDR1 is MNHNS and CDR2 SASEGT. CDR3 length: 17 residues. As DNA, the CDR3 is TGTGCCAGCAGCATAAGGGGGGGCGAGGGGGCGAACACTGAAGCTTTCTTT. Residues: CASSIRGGEGANTEAFF.

The table lists this clonotype with a few counts. The chain joins TRBV29-1 to TRBJ1-1; TRBD1 matches 8 bases. The germline V gene encodes CDR1 SQVTM and CDR2 ANQGSEA. The CDR3 sequence is 11 residues long. Trimming took 7 bases from V and 7 from J; bases not matched to a gene: 5. CDR3 residues: CSARQGNEAFF. The CDR3 DNA follows: TGCAGCGCTAGACAGGGGAATGAAGCTTTCTTT. The full variable domain, rest sourced from reference TRBV29-1 and TRBJ1-1, is SAVISQKPSRDICQRGTSLTIQCQVDSQVTMMFWYRQQPGQSLTLIATANQGSEATYESGFVIDKFPISRPNLTFSTLTVSNMSPEDSSIYLCSARQGNEAFFGQGTRLTVV.

The chain uses TRBV9 and TRBJ2-3; the match to TRBD2 covers 7 bases. CDR1 is SGDLS and CDR2 is YYNGEE in the germline V gene. With V trimmed by 3 bases and J by 6 bases, 7 bases remained unmatched. CDR3 size: 14 residues. The chain's CDR3 is CASSEGREADTQYF. CDR3 sequence (DNA): TGTGCCAGCAGCGAGGGACGGGAGGCGGATACGCAGTATTTT. Variable domain in full (rest from reference TRBV9 and TRBJ2-3): DSGVTQTPKHLITATGQRVTLRCSPRSGDLSVYWYQQSLDQGLQFLIQYYNGEERAKGNILERFSAQQFPDLHSELNLSSLELGDSALYFCASSEGREADTQYFGPGTRLTVL.

There are a few counts of this clonotype. The chain has TRBV7-2 and TRBJ2-1; no reliable D call. V was cut by 8 bases and J by 8 bases, with 19 bases left in between. This CDR3 comprises 14 residues. The germline V gene has CDR1 SGHTA and CDR2 FQGNSA. CDR3 nucleotides: TGTGCCAGCTGCTCACATCCCTCCGACGATGAGCAGTTCTTC. It is translated as CASCSHPSDDEQFF.

This chain links TRBV4-3 with TRBJ2-1, with TRBD2 as a possible D gene (5 bases). The germline V and J ends were trimmed by 3 bases and 3 bases, with 9 bases remaining between them. Per germline, CDR1 LGHNA and CDR2 YSLEER. The CDR3 loop spans 14 amino acids. The CDR3 sequence: CASSQGRDYNEQFF. In nucleotides, the CDR3 is TGCGCCAGCAGCCAGGGCCGGGACTACAATGAGCAGTTCTTC.

There are a few counts of this clonotype. This chain uses TRBV15 with TRBJ2-5; tentative D call: TRBD1 (5 bases). The germline CDR1 and CDR2 sequences are LNHNV and YYDKDF (reference sequence). Trimming took off 0 bases at V and 0 bases at J, with 8 bases between the two ends. The CDR3 has 15 residues. The CDR3 DNA sequence: TGTGCCACCAGCAGAGAACGACAGTACCAAGAGACCCAGTACTTC. Translated: CATSRERQYQETQYF.

This clonotype has a handful of counts. CDR3 region: CAWSAGTGGRQPQHF. Here the CDR3 DNA reads TGTGCCTGGAGCGCCGGGACAGGGGGACGACAGCCCCAGCATTTT. The rearrangement links TRBV30 to TRBJ1-5; 11 bases align to TRBD1. CDR1 GTSNPN and CDR2 SVGIG come from the germline V gene (reference sequence). Trimming removed 3 bases from V and 7 bases from J; junction bases left unmatched: 8. The CDR3 runs to 15 residues.

The CDR3, as DNA: TGTGCCAGCAGTTACTGGAGTCTATCAGGGGCGGCCTACGAGCAGTACTTC. This encodes CASSYWSLSGAAYEQYF. This chain connects TRBV6-2 or TRBV6-3 to TRBJ2-7; D possibly corresponds to TRBD1 (6 bases). V was trimmed by 1 base and J by 2 bases, leaving 18 bases between them. In germline, CDR1 is MNHEY, CDR2 SVGEGT. This CDR3 has 17 residues.

The V call is TRBV20-1, the J call TRBJ1-4; tentative D call: TRBD1 (6 bases). The ends were cut back, 5 bases at V and 5 bases at J, with 9 bases in the middle. Per germline, CDR1 DFQATT and CDR2 SNEGSKA (reference sequence). CDR3 length: 12 amino acids. The CDR3 protein is CSAGDTNEKLFF. The DNA of the CDR3 is TGCAGTGCTGGGGACACAAATGAAAAACTGTTTTTT.

The chain joins TRBV5-1 to TRBJ1-4; 9 nucleotides agree with TRBD1. Trimming took 3 bases from V and 6 from J; bases not matched to a gene: 3. Germline loops: CDR1 SGHRS, CDR2 YFSETQ. This CDR3 has 14 residues. The CDR3 coding sequence is TGCGCCAGCAGCTGGGGACAGGGACATGAAAAACTGTTTTTT. Protein product: CASSWGQGHEKLFF.

The chain uses TRBV9 and TRBJ2-2; D is unclear. Germline lookup yields CDR1 SGDLS and CDR2 YYNGEE. The V gene lost 5 bases and the J gene lost 7 bases, with 15 bases spanning the gap. CDR3 length: 14 residues. CDR3: CASRGGSGSGELFF. The CDR3, as DNA: TGTGCCAGCAGGGGCGGTTCGGGCAGCGGGGAGCTGTTTTTT.

This clonotype was counted at least ten times. The chain has TRBV28 and TRBJ2-1; D call uncertain. The CDR3 has 12 amino acids. Trimming shortened V by 5 bases and J by 8 bases, and 10 bases separated the two germline ends. Germline lookup yields CDR1 MDHEN and CDR2 SYDVKM. CDR3 DNA: TGTGCCAGCAGTCTACGGAATCATGAGCAGTTCTTC. It specifies CASSLRNHEQFF.

This clonotype was observed a few times. V and J are TRBV6-5 and TRBJ2-5, with D perhaps TRBD2 (5 bases). The CDR3 runs to 14 residues. The V end lost 1 base, the J end lost 1 base, and 7 bases lay between the germline ends. The germline V gene has CDR1 MNHEY and CDR2 SVGAGI. CDR3 loop: CASSYYRGQETQYF. The CDR3 DNA is TGTGCCAGCAGTTACTACCGGGGCCAAGAGACCCAGTACTTC.

This chain uses TRBV11-2 with TRBJ2-5; D ambiguous. The CDR3 consists of 13 residues. V dropped 5 bases and J dropped 5 bases, with 12 bases sitting between them. The germline gives CDR1 SGHAT, CDR2 FQNNGV. The CDR3: CASSNPLGETQYF. CDR3 nucleotide sequence: TGTGCCAGCAGCAACCCCTTGGGGGAGACCCAGTACTTC.

This clonotype showed up just a few times. V gene TRBV5-1 combines with J gene TRBJ2-1; TRBD1 agrees at 10 bases. The CDR3 contains 17 residues. Germline-derived CDR1 and CDR2 are SGHRS and YFSETQ. V was pared by 5 bases and J by 3 bases, with 11 bases of the junction left unmatched. CDR3 sequence reads: CASSLPLDRGDYNEQFF. CDR3 coding DNA: TGCGCCAGCAGTCTACCACTGGACAGGGGGGACTACAATGAGCAGTTCTTC.

This clonotype was observed a few times. The rearrangement links TRBV20-1 to TRBJ2-7; 10 bases match TRBD2. This CDR3 spans 14 amino acids. Germline CDR1 is DFQATT and CDR2 is SNEGSKA (reference sequence). With 8 bases clipped from V and 0 bases from J, the junction kept 7 bases outside the gene matches. The CDR3 here is CSTPGLATSYEQYF. The CDR3 coding sequence is TGCAGTACACCGGGACTAGCGACCTCCTACGAGCAGTACTTC.

This clonotype came up a few times. This chain joins TRBV10-3 and TRBJ2-1; no reliable D call. Trimming took off 3 bases at V and 2 bases at J, with 5 bases between the two ends. This CDR3 is built from 13 residues. Germline assignment: CDR1 ENHRY and CDR2 SYGVKD. The CDR3 region is CAISELPYNEQFF. In DNA, the CDR3 is TGTGCCATCAGTGAACTACCCTACAATGAGCAGTTCTTC.

This clonotype was observed a few times. The chain uses TRBV29-1 and TRBJ2-1; D gene unclear. Trimming cost V 1 base and J 6 bases, with 22 bases left between them. Germline lookup yields CDR1 SQVTM and CDR2 ANQGSEA. This CDR3 spans 17 amino acids. CDR3 coding DNA: TGCAGCGTTGAAGTTCGTGCGGCCATCCGCCATCGCAATGAGCAGTTCTTC. The encoded protein is CSVEVRAAIRHRNEQFF.

The V and J genes are TRBV20-1 and TRBJ1-2; no clear D. The germline V gene has CDR1 DFQATT and CDR2 SNEGSKA (reference sequence). The CDR3 consists of 8 residues. CDR3 nucleotide sequence: TGCAGAACCCCTGGCTACACCTTC. It yields the protein CRTPGYTF.

This clonotype was recorded many times. The chain is built from TRBV20-1 and TRBJ2-1; D is perhaps TRBD2 (5 bases). This CDR3 region has 17 residues. The V end lost 0 bases, the J end lost 2 bases, and 17 bases lay between the germline ends. Germline V gives CDR1 DFQATT, CDR2 SNEGSKA (reference sequence). The CDR3: CSAREHWAGGTYNEQFF. The CDR3, as DNA: TGCAGTGCTAGAGAGCATTGGGCGGGTGGGACCTACAATGAGCAGTTCTTC.

The chain combines TRBV4-1 with TRBJ2-1; D unclear. The CDR3 totals 13 residues. V was trimmed by 3 bases and J by 10 bases, leaving 13 bases between them. Germline loops: CDR1 MGHRA, CDR2 YSYEKL. CDR3 nucleotides: TGCGCCAGCAGCCAGTCGGTCTTCAAGGAGCAGTTCTTC. Its protein product is CASSQSVFKEQFF.

This clonotype was picked up a small number of times. The chain links TRBV5-5 to TRBJ2-2; 9 bases align to TRBD1. The CDR3 loop spans 16 amino acids. The J segment lost 3 bases and the V segment lost 5 bases, leaving 8 bases of the junction unmatched. Germline CDR1 is SGHKS and CDR2 is YYEKEE (reference sequence). The CDR3 region is CASSGGTGGYTGELFF. CDR3 DNA sequence: TGTGCCAGCAGTGGCGGAACAGGGGGCTACACCGGGGAGCTGTTTTTT.